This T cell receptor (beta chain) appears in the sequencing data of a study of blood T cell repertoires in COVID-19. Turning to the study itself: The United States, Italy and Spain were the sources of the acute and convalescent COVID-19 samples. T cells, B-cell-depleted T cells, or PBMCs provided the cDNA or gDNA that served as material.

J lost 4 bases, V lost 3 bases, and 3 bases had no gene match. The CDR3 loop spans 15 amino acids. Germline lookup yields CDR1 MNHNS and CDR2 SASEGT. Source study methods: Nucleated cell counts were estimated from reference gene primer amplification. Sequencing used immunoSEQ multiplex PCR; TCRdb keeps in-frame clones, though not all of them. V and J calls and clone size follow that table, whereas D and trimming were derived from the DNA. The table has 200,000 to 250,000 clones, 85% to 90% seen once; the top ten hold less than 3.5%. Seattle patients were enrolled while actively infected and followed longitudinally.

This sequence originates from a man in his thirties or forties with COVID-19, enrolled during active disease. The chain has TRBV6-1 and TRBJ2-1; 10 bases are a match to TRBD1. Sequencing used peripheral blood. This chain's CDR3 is CASSEPGQGYNEQFF. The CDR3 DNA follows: TGTGCCAGCAGTGAGCCGGGACAGGGGTACAATGAGCAGTTCTTC.